This passage covers 13 T cell receptor beta chains from one sample sequenced in a study of T cell changes during pregnancy in multiple sclerosis. Measured with immunoSEQ multiplex PCR; TCRdb has only the in-frame clones, and not every one. The top ten clones hold about 0.51% of a sample with about 42,000 clones, around 92% of them seen once. This specimen consisted of CD4+ T cells from peripheral blood mononuclear cells, obtained in the second trimester of pregnancy. The receptor set was obtained from a female donor in good health, enrolled as a control in a pregnancy study.

This clone came up once. This chain uses TRBV11-2 with TRBJ1-2; the D is unclear. CDR1 SGHAT and CDR2 FQNNGV come from the germline V gene. V gave up 1 base and J gave up 8 bases, with 17 bases separating them. The CDR3 consists of 15 residues. The CDR3 region has the DNA TGTGCCAGCAGCTTAGGGCGGGCCTCCGCTTGGGGCTACACCTTC. This codes for CASSLGRASAWGYTF.

The V gene is TRBV4-3, the J gene TRBJ2-2, with D possibly being TRBD1 (5 bases). The CDR3 totals 15 residues. Trimming took off 1 base at V and 5 bases at J, with 11 bases between the two ends. Germline assignment: CDR1 LGHNA and CDR2 YSLEER. CDR3 sequence: CASSQAWTWTGELFF. CDR3 DNA sequence: TGCGCCAGCAGCCAAGCGTGGACATGGACCGGGGAGCTGTTTTTT.

The V call is TRBV7-9, the J call TRBJ2-5, with TRBD2 matching over 8 bases. This CDR3 has 15 residues. CDR1 and CDR2 (germline): SEHNR, FQNEAQ (reference sequence). J lost 1 base, V lost 3 bases, and 4 bases had no gene match. CDR3 sequence (DNA): TGTGCCAGCAGCTTGACGGGAGGGGTCCAAGAGACCCAGTACTTC. This gives the protein CASSLTGGVQETQYF.

V usage is TRBV19 and J usage is TRBJ1-5; 7 nucleotides line up with TRBD1. The trim removed 5 bases at V and 3 bases at J, leaving 7 bases unmatched. The CDR3 covers 15 residues. Per germline, CDR1 LNHDA and CDR2 SQIVND (reference sequence). In nucleotides, the CDR3 is TGTGCCAGTAGTGCCCCCGGGACAGCCAATCAGCCCCAGCATTTT. Its translation is CASSAPGTANQPQHF.

This chain joins TRBV23-1 and TRBJ1-2; D call uncertain. TRBV23-1 is an ORF for which the function is uncertain. With 4 bases removed from V and 5 bases from J, the gap between germline ends came to 5 bases. There are 11 residues in the CDR3. The CDR3 reads CASSLGYGYTF. The CDR3 DNA follows: TGCGCCAGCAGTCTCGGGTATGGCTACACCTTC.

V is TRBV6-5 and J is TRBJ1-3; tentative D call: TRBD1 (5 bases). The CDR3 runs to 14 residues. V was pared by 7 bases and J by 4 bases, with 14 bases between. Germline V gene data show CDR1 as MNHEY and CDR2 as SVGAGI. CDR3 protein: CASIAGQTGNTIYF. In DNA, the CDR3 is TGTGCCAGCATCGCTGGACAAACCGGAAACACCATATATTTT.

V gene TRBV6-6 combines with J gene TRBJ2-5, with 8 bases lining up with TRBD2. The CDR3 contains 16 residues. Germline V gene data show CDR1 as MNHNY and CDR2 as SVGAGI (reference sequence). V was clipped by 6 bases and J by 4 bases; unmatched bases: 13. The CDR3: CASSHPGGGLGETQYF. As DNA, the CDR3 is TGTGCCAGCAGCCACCCGGGGGGGGGATTAGGAGAGACCCAGTACTTC.

The chain combines TRBV2 with TRBJ1-5, with D unresolved. V was shortened by 4 bases and J by 5 bases, with 9 bases between the two germline ends. This CDR3 is 13 amino acids long. The germline V gene encodes CDR1 SNHLY and CDR2 FYNNEI. CDR3 sequence (DNA): TGTGCCAGCAGTGCTGGCGGCTATCAGCCCCAGCATTTT. Translation: CASSAGGYQPQHF.

This rearrangement joins TRBV6-1 to TRBJ2-7; TRBD2 agrees at 13 bases. The V and J ends lost 6 bases and 3 bases, in that order; junction bases with no gene match: 2. The V gene's germline CDR1 is MNHNS and CDR2 SASEGT. The CDR3 contains 14 residues. CDR3 in DNA: TGTGCCAGCAGGGGGACTAGCGGGGTCTACGAGCAGTACTTC. It is translated as CASRGTSGVYEQYF.

This rearrangement joins TRBV27 to TRBJ2-7, with 11 bases aligning to TRBD2. With V trimmed by 8 bases and J by 6 bases, 9 bases remained unmatched. The CDR3 runs to 14 residues. Germline lookup yields CDR1 MNHEY and CDR2 SMNVEV (reference sequence). CDR3 nucleotide sequence: TGTGCCAGCGGCACGCTAGCGGGAGGAGGCGAGCAGTACTTC. Translating it yields CASGTLAGGGEQYF.

The gene calls are TRBV6-5 and TRBJ1-4, with D possibly matching TRBD1 (5 bases). CDR1 and CDR2 from the germline V gene are MNHEY and SVGAGI. Trimming took off 5 bases at V and 15 bases at J, with 25 bases between the two ends. This CDR3 is built from 15 residues. The chain's CDR3 is CASSQGLPGLFKLFF. Here the CDR3 DNA reads TGTGCCAGCAGTCAGGGACTACCCGGTCTATTTAAATTGTTTTTT.

This chain uses TRBV9 with TRBJ2-5; the match to TRBD2 covers 7 bases. CDR1 and CDR2 from the germline V gene are SGDLS and YYNGEE. The junction had 0 bases not matched to a gene; V was cut back by 0 bases and J by 4 bases. There are 13 residues in the CDR3. This CDR3 reads CASSVASGETQYF. As DNA, the CDR3 is TGTGCCAGCAGCGTAGCTAGCGGAGAGACCCAGTACTTC.

The rearrangement links TRBV10-3 to TRBJ2-1; D is possibly TRBD1 (6 bases). Germline V gene sequence: CDR1 ENHRY, CDR2 SYGVKD. The germline V and J ends were trimmed by 6 bases and 8 bases, with 17 bases remaining between them. The CDR3 is 14 amino acids. The CDR3 spells CAIRITQGTHEQFF. CDR3 coding DNA: TGTGCCATCAGAATAACACAGGGAACCCATGAGCAGTTCTTC.